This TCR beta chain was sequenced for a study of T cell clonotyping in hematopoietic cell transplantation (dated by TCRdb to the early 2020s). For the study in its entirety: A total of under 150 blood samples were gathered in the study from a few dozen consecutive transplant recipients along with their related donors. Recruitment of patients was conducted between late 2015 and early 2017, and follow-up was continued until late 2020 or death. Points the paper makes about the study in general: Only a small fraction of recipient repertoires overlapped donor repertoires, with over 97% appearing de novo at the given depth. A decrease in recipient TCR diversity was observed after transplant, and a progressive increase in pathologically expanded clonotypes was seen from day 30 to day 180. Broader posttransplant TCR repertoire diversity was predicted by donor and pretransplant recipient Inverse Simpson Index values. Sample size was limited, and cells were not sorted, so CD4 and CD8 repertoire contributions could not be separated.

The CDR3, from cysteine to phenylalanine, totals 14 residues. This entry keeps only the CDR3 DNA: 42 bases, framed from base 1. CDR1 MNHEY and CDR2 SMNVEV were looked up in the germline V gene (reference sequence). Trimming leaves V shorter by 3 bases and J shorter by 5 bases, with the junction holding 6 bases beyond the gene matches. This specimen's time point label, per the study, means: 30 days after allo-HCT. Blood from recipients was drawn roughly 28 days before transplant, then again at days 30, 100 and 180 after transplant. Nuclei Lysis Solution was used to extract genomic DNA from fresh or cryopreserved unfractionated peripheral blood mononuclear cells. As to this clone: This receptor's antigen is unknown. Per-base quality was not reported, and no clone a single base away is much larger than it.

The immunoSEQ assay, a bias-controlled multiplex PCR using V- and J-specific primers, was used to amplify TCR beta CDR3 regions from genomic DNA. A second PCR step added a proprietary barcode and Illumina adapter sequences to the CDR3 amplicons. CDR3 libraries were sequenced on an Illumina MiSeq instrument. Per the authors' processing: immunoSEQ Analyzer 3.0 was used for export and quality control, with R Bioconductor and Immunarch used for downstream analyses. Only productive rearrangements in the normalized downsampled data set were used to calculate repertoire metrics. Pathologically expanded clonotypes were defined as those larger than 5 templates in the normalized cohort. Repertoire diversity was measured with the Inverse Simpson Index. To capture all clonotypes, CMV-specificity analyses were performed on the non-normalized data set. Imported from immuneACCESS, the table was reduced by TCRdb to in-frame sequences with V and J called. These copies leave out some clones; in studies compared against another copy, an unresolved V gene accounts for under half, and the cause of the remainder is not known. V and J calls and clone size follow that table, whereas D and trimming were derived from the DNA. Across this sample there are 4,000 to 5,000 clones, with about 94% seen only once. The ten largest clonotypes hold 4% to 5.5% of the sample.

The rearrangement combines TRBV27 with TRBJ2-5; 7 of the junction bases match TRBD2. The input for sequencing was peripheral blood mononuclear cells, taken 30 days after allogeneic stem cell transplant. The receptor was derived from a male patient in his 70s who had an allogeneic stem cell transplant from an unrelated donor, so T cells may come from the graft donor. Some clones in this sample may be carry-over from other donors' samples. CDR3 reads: CASSLRLAGETQYF. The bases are TGTGCCAGCAGTTTGCGACTAGCCGGGGAGACCCAGTACTTC.